This is a list of T cell receptor beta chains from one sample in a study of OX40 agonist ivuxolimab in advanced cancers. Profiled with immunoSEQ multiplex PCR; TCRdb holds only in-frame clones, not every one. The sample lists under 85,000 clones, 85% occurring once. The source was CD4+ or CD8+ T cells sorted from blood, collected in a trial of the OX40 agonist ivuxolimab. These receptors were taken from an adult with an advanced solid tumor such as melanoma, head and neck, liver or kidney cancer. The CDR3 runs from the conserved cysteine through the conserved F or W. D genes are given only for firm matches. Only some rows state a clone size, as once, few, many or a class for expanded clones.

j_call | d_call | v_call | clone_size | cdr3_aa | cdr3_nt
TRBJ2-7 | TRBD2 | TRBV18 | once | CASSPPGTSGTYEQYF | TGCGCCAGCTCACCACCCGGGACTAGCGGGACCTACGAGCAGTACTTC
TRBJ2-2 | TRBD1 | TRBV4-3 | NA | CASSPNKQGAGNTGELFF | TGCGCCAGCAGCCCCAATAAGCAGGGGGCCGGGAACACCGGGGAGCTGTTTTTT
TRBJ1-4 | NA | TRBV6-6 | NA | CASSYRGSNEKLFF | TGTGCCAGCAGTTACCGGGGTTCTAATGAAAAACTGTTTTTT
TRBJ2-5 | TRBD1 | TRBV6-1 | NA | CASRDRGIRETQYF | TGTGCCAGCAGGGACAGGGGTATTCGAGAGACCCAGTACTTC
TRBJ1-1 | NA | TRBV5-1 | NA | CASSLGPPETEAFF | TGCGCCAGCAGCTTGGGTCCCCCAGAAACTGAAGCTTTCTTT
TRBJ1-4 | NA | TRBV5-7 | once | CASSLVQSNEKLFF | TGTGCCAGCAGCTTGGTACAGAGTAATGAAAAACTGTTTTTT
TRBJ2-3 | NA | TRBV9 | NA | CASSSWGKQSTDTQYF | TGTGCCAGCAGCTCCTGGGGGAAACAGAGCACAGATACGCAGTATTTT
TRBJ2-3 | TRBD2 | TRBV15 | NA | CATSRRIAGRTDTQYF | TGTGCCACCAGCAGAAGAATAGCGGGACGCACAGATACGCAGTATTTT
TRBJ1-1 | NA | TRBV7-8 | NA | CASSLARREGVNTEAFF | TGTGCCAGCAGCTTAGCGAGGCGGGAAGGGGTCAACACTGAAGCTTTCTTT
TRBJ2-5 | NA | TRBV18 | NA | CASSPNGYQETQYF | TGTGCCAGCTCACCTAACGGGTACCAAGAGACCCAGTACTTC
TRBJ2-2 | NA | TRBV5-6 | NA | CASSRTGRTGELFF | TGTGCCAGCAGCCGGACGGGGCGCACCGGGGAGCTGTTTTTT
TRBJ1-5 | NA | TRBV6-1 | NA | CASAHYRDGITPQHF | TGTGCCAGCGCTCACTACAGGGATGGGATTACGCCCCAGCATTTT
TRBJ1-1 | NA | TRBV15 | NA | CATSRGQSETEAFF | TGTGCCACCAGCAGAGGGCAATCGGAAACTGAAGCTTTCTTT
TRBJ1-5 | NA | TRBV30 | NA | CAWTQGKNQPQHF | TGTGCCTGGACGCAGGGGAAAAATCAGCCCCAGCATTTT
TRBJ2-1 | NA | TRBV5-1 | NA | CASSLGQLNYNEQFF | TGCGCCAGCAGCTTGGGGCAGCTAAATTACAATGAGCAGTTCTTC
TRBJ2-3 | TRBD2 | TRBV6-5 | NA | CASRRGRGADTQYF | TGTGCCAGCAGACGCGGGAGGGGCGCAGATACGCAGTATTTT
TRBJ2-3 | NA | TRBV6-5 | NA | CASSHGGTQYF | TGTGCCAGCAGCCACGGGGGTACGCAGTATTTT
TRBJ2-7 | TRBD1 | TRBV2 | NA | CASKPSTGTGAYEQYF | TGTGCCAGCAAACCCTCGACCGGGACAGGGGCCTACGAGCAGTACTTC
TRBJ2-1 | NA | TRBV7-8 | NA | CASSFLARNEQFF | TGTGCCAGCAGCTTCTTAGCTCGCAATGAGCAGTTCTTC
TRBJ1-2 | NA | TRBV6-5 | NA | CASSYSRGVGYTF | TGTGCCAGCAGTTACTCACGGGGGGTAGGCTACACCTTC
TRBJ2-3 | TRBD1 | TRBV27 | once | CASSLTSRGRADTQYF | TGTGCCAGCAGTTTAACTTCCAGGGGGCGGGCAGATACGCAGTATTTT
TRBJ2-5 | NA | TRBV9 | NA | CASSVAGRGGAETQYF | TGTGCCAGCAGCGTAGCTGGCAGGGGTGGCGCAGAGACCCAGTACTTC
TRBJ1-2 | NA | TRBV6-5 | NA | CASSIRTEEGGYTF | TGTGCCAGCAGTATCCGGACAGAGGAGGGTGGCTACACCTTC
TRBJ2-2 | NA | TRBV27 | NA | CASSLTPEVTGELFF | TGTGCCAGCAGTTTAACGCCGGAAGTCACCGGGGAGCTGTTTTTT
TRBJ2-7 | TRBD2 | TRBV18 | once | CASSPQGASGRGAYEQYF | TGTGCCAGCTCACCACAAGGGGCTAGCGGGAGGGGAGCCTACGAGCAGTACTTC
TRBJ2-5 | TRBD2 | TRBV18 | NA | CASSRAGDSAETQYF | TGTGCCAGCTCGAGAGCGGGAGACAGCGCAGAGACCCAGTACTTC
TRBJ2-1 | NA | TRBV9 | NA | CASSVGALRLDEQFF | TGTGCCAGCAGCGTAGGGGCGTTGAGACTAGATGAGCAGTTCTTC
TRBJ2-7 | NA | TRBV30 | NA | CACTRGIYEQYF | TGTGCCTGCACCCGTGGAATATACGAGCAGTACTTC
TRBJ2-3 | NA | TRBV18 | few | CASSPRALETSTDTQYF | TGTGCCAGCTCACCAAGGGCCTTGGAGACTAGCACAGATACGCAGTATTTT
TRBJ1-2 | TRBD1 | TRBV7-2 | NA | CASSPGGDREHTF | TGTGCCAGCAGCCCGGGGGGGGACAGGGAACACACCTTC
TRBJ1-2 | TRBD1 | TRBV6-1 | NA | CASSLTGNYGYTF | TGTGCCAGCAGTCTGACAGGGAACTATGGCTACACCTTC
TRBJ2-1 | NA | TRBV5-6 | NA | CASSPPSRGTYNEQFF | TGTGCCAGCAGCCCCCCCTCGCGGGGTACCTACAATGAGCAGTTCTTC
TRBJ1-6 | NA | TRBV27 | NA | CASGIRVDNSPLHF | TGTGCCAGCGGTATCCGGGTCGATAATTCACCCCTCCACTTT
TRBJ1-1 | NA | TRBV15 | NA | CATSREEGFPEAFF | TGTGCCACCAGCAGAGAAGAGGGTTTCCCTGAAGCTTTCTTT
TRBJ2-2 | NA | TRBV19 | once | CASSQIRAGELFF | TGTGCCAGTAGTCAGATAAGGGCCGGGGAGCTGTTTTTT
TRBJ2-5 | NA | TRBV9 | NA | CASSVGLSGEETQYF | TGTGCCAGCAGCGTAGGGTTATCCGGGGAGGAGACCCAGTACTTC
TRBJ2-5 | NA | TRBV18 | NA | CASSPPTLRGETQYF | TGTGCCAGCTCACCACCGACCCTCAGGGGCGAGACCCAGTACTTC
TRBJ1-2 | NA | TRBV18 | NA | CASSPNRNNYGYTF | TGTGCCAGCTCACCAAATCGCAACAACTATGGCTACACCTTC
TRBJ2-4 | NA | TRBV5-6 | NA | CASSLAGGEGIQYF | TGTGCCAGCAGCTTGGCGGGGGGCGAGGGCATTCAGTACTTC
TRBJ2-6 | NA | TRBV30 | NA | CAWSGSGSSGANVLTF | TGTGCCTGGAGTGGGTCTGGCAGCTCTGGGGCCAACGTCCTGACTTTC
TRBJ1-5 | TRBD1 | TRBV18 | NA | CASSRTGDNQPQHF | TGTGCCAGCTCACGAACAGGGGACAATCAGCCCCAGCATTTT